This record looks at one T cell receptor beta chain sequence and its context. The specificity of this receptor is unknown. No base qualities exist here, and no much larger clone lies one base off it. This specimen belongs to a study of cytomegalovirus exposure and HLA in healthy donors (dated by TCRdb to 2016 to 2017). Context from the whole study: An earlier analysis of around 600 of the donors reported about 250 Gb of sequence data and about 100 million unique TCR beta sequences from about 200 million T cells. An early release covering roughly 580 HLA-typed donors comprised approximately 300 gigabases of sequencing data and around 85 million unique TCR sequences. Of the roughly 420 genotyped donors, less than 85% were placed in the genetic ancestry cluster associated with self-reported Caucasian donors. The study aimed to test whether signatures of past pathogen exposure could be identified by cataloging public T cell receptors. The T cell repertoires of 666 subjects were profiled by immunosequencing and related to cytomegalovirus serostatus. Besides the first cohort of roughly 660 subjects, a separate validation cohort made up of roughly 130 different subjects was used. To predict cytomegalovirus infection status, the study combined high-throughput TCR immunosequencing, statistical association of individual TCRs with disease status, and machine learning. To study patterns of TCR occurrence, a later analysis re-analyzed previously published TCR beta repertoires from 666 donors and added high-resolution HLA genotyping. Rather than using new phenotypic data, the later analysis identified candidate immune exposures from TCR beta sequences and from how often those sequences occurred across donors. In an earlier analysis of several hundred of the donors, high-throughput TCR beta sequencing was used to judge whether each TCR beta V gene segment behaved as functional or pseudogenic. Alongside the repertoire data, information on donor age, sex, ethnicity and CMV serostatus was compiled. A later genetic analysis took genome-wide SNP genotypes for about 55% of the roughly 700 donors and used that subset as a discovery cohort. All discovery cohort repertoires had been generated using a single sequencing platform. Both class I and class II loci were covered by HLA typing, at four-digit resolution. Typing coverage differed by locus: A, B, C, DRB1 and DQB1 were typed in roughly 620-630 donors, DQA1 in 522, DPA1 in 600 to 610, and DPB1 in just under 490. A handful of DR-DQ haplotypes were handled as single units for association and clustering because linkage in the cohort was strong. Among a few hundred genotyped donors of the cohort, an average of approximately 230,000 unique TCR beta nucleotide sequences were sequenced per donor, 15% to 20% of them non-productive.

V gives up 2 bases and J gives up 0 bases, and the segment between their germline ends measures 9 bases. The CDR3, cysteine through phenylalanine, is 15 amino acids long. Only the CDR3 part of the read is kept: 45 bases, read in frame from the first base. The germline V gene specifies SGHRS as CDR1 and YFSETQ as CDR2. The cohort consisted of 650 to 850 healthy bone marrow donors. At the time of sampling, every cohort member was nominally healthy, though immune exposures that went unrecorded were likely present. The donor tested CMV seronegative and was one of the 352 seronegative cohort members. Each donor provided a peripheral blood sample, and peripheral blood mononuclear cells were used for TCR beta sequencing. The Qiagen DNeasy Blood Extraction Kit was used to extract genomic DNA from the blood cell samples. Results the study describes overall, beyond this receptor: The presence/absence analyses assumed that sequencing depth was roughly uniform across donors, and that assumption may not be true. An earlier analysis of some 590 of the donors showed that most TCR beta V segments appeared in productive rearrangements either about 87% or about 30% of the time, which broadly matched IMGT annotations. Correlated functional status among segregating V segments might reflect linkage disequilibrium, but an unknown experimental factor could not be ruled out. A further reported finding was that TCR beta sequences accurately predicted the HLA-A and HLA-B alleles for most subjects in the first cohort. Specific HLA alleles were associated with 16,951 TCR beta sequences at a false discovery rate of 0.05 in a later analysis. In a later analysis, HLA-associated TCR beta chains showed more clonal expansion and lower generation probabilities than non-associated chains that were equally common. In this cohort, only TCR beta chains were sequenced, and detectable features were limited by the absence of alpha or paired-chain data. In a later analysis, TCR association rates were found to vary across HLA loci, with the most associated TCRs seen for DRB1 alleles and the fewest for HLA-C alleles. In vitro tests confirmed that three of the cytomegalovirus-associated TCR beta chains recognize cytomegalovirus antigens. Because HLA typing was missing for some donors at each locus, association tests included only the typed subset. Cytomegalovirus status was reported to be diagnosed by the classifier with high specificity and sensitivity in both the original and validation cohorts. Compared with the approximately 670-donor mean, donors in an Asian-associated ancestry cluster had fewer N-insertions in productive TCRs, according to a later genetic analysis. A cluster of highly shared sequence variants was judged likely to represent a technical artifact of the sequencing pipeline. The authors suggested that the approach could potentially be generalized to other disease states and immunological phenotypes. According to a later analysis, parvovirus B19, influenza, CMV and Epstein-Barr virus appeared linked to several top co-occurrence clusters. Immune exposure information for the cohort was limited to CMV serostatus. The study listed approximately 150 TCR beta chains as associated with cytomegalovirus. The earlier analysis of some 560 of the donors excluded seventeen rarely observed V segments, including chromosome 9 orphons, because counts were too low. When HLA alleles, especially DR and DQ, strongly co-occurred, attributing TCR associations to individual alleles was difficult. According to a later analysis, most CMV-associated TCR beta chains appeared to be HLA-restricted, and the HLA associations seemed to be driven largely by CMV exposure. An association between a missense DCLRE1C variant and V-gene and J-gene trimming of TCR beta chains was found in a later genetic analysis and replicated in an independent cohort. Some IMGT-functional V segments, including TRBV6-2 and TRBV6-3, could not be told apart with the 87-base-pair reads, so those segments were excluded. While some public TCRs were present in many individuals, most TCR sequences turned up only very rarely across donors.

Library creation used the immunoSEQ multiplex PCR assay. The multiplex PCR relied on a mix of 60 forward primers for TCR Vbeta segments and 13 reverse primers for TCR Jbeta segments. Amplification of the CDR3 region of rearranged TCR beta genes was performed with a multiplex PCR assay on genomic DNA. Amplified TCR beta libraries were sequenced as 87-base-pair reads on the Illumina HiSeq System. In the source study's methods: A later analysis tallied tens of millions of unique TCR beta chains across the 600 to 700 repertoires, and approximately 11 million of those chains were shared by two or more donors. To remove PCR and sequencing errors, raw reads were error-corrected and collapsed into unique sequences using a nearest-neighbor algorithm that merged closely related sequences. V, D and J gene segments were assigned by aligning CDR3 sequences to IMGT reference sequences. For a sequence to be retained, a match of at least six nucleotides to both a V gene segment and a J gene segment was required. A rearrangement counted as productive if the CDR3 had no stop codons and remained in frame with V and J, and every other rearrangement counted as non-productive. Following IMGT convention, CDR3 was defined as the stretch from the second conserved V-encoded cysteine up to the conserved J-encoded phenylalanine. Sequences without an unambiguous match to a single V gene segment were excluded from the earlier analysis of several hundred of the donors. In an earlier analysis of several hundred of the donors, V segments were called functional above 56.7% productive rearrangements and were called segregating when the between-donor standard deviation exceeded 5%. A statistical classification framework was built for diagnosing cytomegalovirus status from the catalog of TCR beta chain sequences. In a later analysis, V and J genes were assigned by comparing TCR nucleotide sequences against IMGT/GENE-DB human TR gene sequences. The TCRdist pipeline was used in a later analysis to assign CDR3 sequences and most-parsimonious VDJ recombination scenarios. In a later analysis, every TCR beta chain was defined by the combination of its CDR3 amino acid sequence and its V-gene family, and reads without a unique V-gene family were dropped. In a later analysis, 500 to 650 highly shared, low-generation-probability nucleotide sequences were removed to address suspected cross-contamination and a sequencing artifact. A later analysis calculated a clonal expansion index for each public chain from normalized within-repertoire ranks of inferred template counts. In a later analysis, generation probabilities were computed with a VDJ recombination model fitted to out-of-frame rearrangements, and the resulting probabilities were checked against IGoR. In a later analysis, TCR-TCR, TCR-HLA and TCR-CMV co-occurrence was scored with hypergeometric tests, and a repertoire-size bias correction was applied to TCR pairs. To estimate false discovery rates, a later analysis permuted the HLA or CMV assignments 20 times. In a later analysis, co-occurring TCRs were grouped using DBSCAN, with TCRdist sequence similarity added in when clustering inside HLA-allele-positive subsets. Co-occurrence clustering excluded repertoires with fewer than 30,000 or more than 120,000 public chains, plus five with anomalous nucleotide sharing. Entries here come from immuneACCESS through TCRdb and include only in-frame sequences with V and J called. Some clones fail to appear in such tables; in the studies checked, an unresolved V gene covers under half of the shortfall, and the cause of the remainder is unknown. V, J and clone size derive from that table, while D and trimming were established from the DNA sequence. The sample records tens of thousands of clones, approximately 80% of which are singletons. The ten largest account for roughly 1.5% of the sample.

The rearrangement joined TRBV5-1 to TRBJ2-1; the D region possibly corresponds to TRBD1 (5 bases align). Sequencing was done on a sample of PBMCs. The sequence was obtained from a female donor in good health and CMV-seronegative. CDR3 protein: CASSLGHNSYNEQFF. The base sequence is TGCGCCAGCAGCTTAGGACATAACTCCTACAATGAGCAGTTCTTC.